This T cell receptor (beta chain) was obtained from a study of molecular identifiers for immune sequencing clone quantification. This clonotype showed up just once. CDR3 length: 12 residues. Trimming took 5 bases from V and 7 from J, leaving 11 bases between them. A single record per CDR3 protein comes from TCRdb applying MiXCR to the PCR reads. Here the sample spans 550,000 to 750,000 distinct CDR3 sequences, approximately 20% being singletons. Input material: naive CD8+ T cells from blood, with Jurkat cell RNA spiked in. Subset described: FACS-sorted CD8+CD4-CCR7+CD45RA+ naive T cells. The source of this sequence is a human donor in good health. Some libraries in this study had Jurkat cell RNA spiked in. This chain uses TRBV12-3 or TRBV12-4 with TRBJ2-5; no definite D call. CDR3 coding DNA: TGTGCCAGCAGTCCTCTCTTGGGGACCCAGTACTTC. This codes for CASSPLLGTQYF.